This entry lists 26 T cell receptor beta chains sequenced from one sample in a study of T-cell memory formation after mild COVID-19. TCRdb re-derived calls from the 5' RACE reads in MiXCR, one entry per CDR3 protein. Among some 320,000 distinct CDR3 sequences listed, 15% were seen once. The sample comprised PBMCs or a T cell subset sorted from them (not recorded which). The receptors originated from a man aged 18 to 35 who had mild COVID-19 (a few samples of this study predate the infection). Cell type and time point are not known.

This clonotype was seen more than once but under ten times. The rearrangement uses TRBV5-1 and TRBJ2-5; TRBD2 might be the D (5 bases). The V end was cut by 0 bases, the J end by 5 bases, with 11 bases between. Germline CDR1 SGHRS, CDR2 YFSETQ. There are 14 residues in the CDR3. DNA of the CDR3: TGCGCCAGCAGCTTGGAGAGGACTTACGAGACCCAGTACTTC. Translated: CASSLERTYETQYF.

The chain employs TRBV7-9 and TRBJ1-2, with D possibly TRBD1 on 5 matching bases. The CDR3 is made up of 15 amino acids. Trimming stripped 5 bases from V and 6 bases from J, with 19 bases between. CDR1 is SEHNR, CDR2 FQNEAQ, per germline (reference sequence). In nucleotides, the CDR3 is TGTGCCAGCAGCGCGCAAATAAGGGGTACCCATGGCTACACCTTC. This sequence encodes CASSAQIRGTHGYTF.

The chain has TRBV29-1 and TRBJ2-3; 8 bases are a match to TRBD2. V was clipped by 5 bases and J by 6 bases; unmatched bases: 7. Germline V gives CDR1 SQVTM, CDR2 ANQGSEA. This CDR3 is built from 13 residues. CDR3 region: CSVRGGLSDTQYF. CDR3 bases: TGCAGCGTTCGGGGGGGGCTATCGGATACGCAGTATTTT.

There are a few counts of this clonotype. The chain combines TRBV27 with TRBJ2-7; TRBD2 aligns across 11 bases. CDR1 and CDR2 (germline): MNHEY, SMNVEV (reference sequence). With 6 bases clipped from V and 3 bases from J, the junction kept 13 bases outside the gene matches. The CDR3 runs 17 residues. The CDR3 loop reads CASSQKSLGLADYEQYF. The CDR3 region has the DNA TGTGCCAGCAGCCAAAAGTCTCTGGGACTAGCGGACTACGAGCAGTACTTC.

The chain combines TRBV28 with TRBJ2-5, with D possibly being TRBD1 (6 bases). CDR3 size: 11 residues. V was trimmed by 5 bases and J by 9 bases, leaving 10 bases between them. CDR1 is MDHEN, CDR2 SYDVKM, per germline. The chain's CDR3 is CASSLRGPQYF. CDR3 DNA sequence: TGTGCCAGCAGTCTCAGGGGCCCCCAGTACTTC.

The chain recombines TRBV10-2 with TRBJ2-1; the D is unclear. Trimming took 8 bases from V and 6 from J, leaving 8 bases between them. Germline CDR1 and CDR2: WSHSY and SAAADI. This CDR3 is built from 11 residues. DNA of the CDR3: TGCGCCAGCGAATCGGTCAATGAGCAGTTCTTC. Amino acids: CASESVNEQFF.

The chain has TRBV7-2 and TRBJ2-5; 7 positions agree with TRBD2. This CDR3 region has 16 residues. Per germline, CDR1 SGHTA and CDR2 FQGNSA. V gave up 2 bases and J gave up 1 base; unmatched junction bases: 7. CDR3 nucleotides: TGTGCCAGCAGCTTATATGGGGGGGGGACCCAAGAGACCCAGTACTTC. Translation gives CASSLYGGGTQETQYF.

The V gene is TRBV20-1, the J gene TRBJ2-5, with D unresolved. The CDR3 totals 13 residues. In germline, CDR1 is DFQATT, CDR2 SNEGSKA (reference sequence). With 3 bases removed from V and 2 bases from J, the gap between germline ends came to 10 bases. CDR3 loop: CSASLQLQETQYF. In nucleotides, the CDR3 is TGCAGTGCTAGTCTCCAGCTACAAGAGACCCAGTACTTC.

The J gene is TRBJ1-2, the V gene TRBV19, with 8 bases lining up with TRBD1. Germline V gene data show CDR1 as LNHDA and CDR2 as SQIVND (reference sequence). The CDR3 loop spans 16 amino acids. The V and J ends lost 5 bases and 0 bases, in that order; junction bases with no gene match: 8. The CDR3 loop reads CASSRTGQVANYGYTF. Here the CDR3 DNA reads TGTGCCAGTAGTCGAACGGGACAGGTAGCTAACTATGGCTACACCTTC.

V is TRBV7-6 and J is TRBJ2-1; D is ambiguous. CDR3 length: 15 residues. The V gene's germline CDR1 is SGHVS and CDR2 FNYEAQ. V was trimmed by 5 bases and J by 0 bases, leaving 11 bases between them. The DNA of the CDR3 is TGTGCCAGCAGCCCGGCGACGAGCTCCTACAATGAGCAGTTCTTC. Residues: CASSPATSSYNEQFF.

This clonotype appeared many times. V usage is TRBV7-3 and J usage is TRBJ2-5; TRBD2 matches at 7 bases. Germline trimming cut 3 bases from V and 4 bases from J; bases unmatched to any gene: 5. The V gene's germline CDR1 is SGHTA and CDR2 FQGTGA. The CDR3 has 14 amino acids. The CDR3 protein is CASSLTSSGETQYF. The CDR3 coding sequence is TGTGCCAGCAGCTTGACTAGCTCGGGAGAGACCCAGTACTTC.

This clonotype was counted between two and nine times. The chain couples TRBV5-1 to TRBJ1-4, with 11 bases that match TRBD1. Unmatched junction bases numbered 4, after V lost 4 bases and J lost 5 bases. CDR3 size: 15 residues. Per the germline V gene, CDR1 is SGHRS and CDR2 is YFSETQ. CDR3 nucleotides: TGCGCCAGCAGCCAACGGGACAGGGGGAATGAAAAACTGTTTTTT. This encodes CASSQRDRGNEKLFF.

The CDR3: CASNGGGTGGYNEQFF. DNA of the CDR3: TGTGCCAGCAACGGCGGGGGAACTGGGGGATACAATGAGCAGTTCTTC. The chain has TRBV5-4 and TRBJ2-1, with 7 positions matching TRBD2. Per germline, CDR1 SGHNT and CDR2 YYREEE (reference sequence). V was clipped by 6 bases and J by 4 bases; unmatched bases: 13. The CDR3 sequence is 16 residues long.

The chain employs TRBV6-6 and TRBJ2-7, with TRBD1 matching 7 bases. Looked up from germline, CDR1 is MNHNY and CDR2 is SVGAGI (reference sequence). The CDR3 spans 14 residues. With V trimmed by 0 bases and J by 5 bases, 4 bases remained unmatched. The CDR3 spells CASSYSDRRNEQYV. The CDR3 nucleotides read TGTGCCAGCAGTTACTCGGACAGGAGAAACGAGCAGTACGTC.

This clonotype was picked up a small number of times. The CDR3 sequence is CASSPSEDFGEQYV. The CDR3 DNA is TGTGCCAGCTCACCAAGCGAGGACTTCGGCGAGCAGTACGTC. The chain is built from TRBV18 and TRBJ2-7, with a weak D call TRBD2 (5 bases). The CDR3 has 14 residues. V lost 2 bases and J lost 6, with 14 bases in between. Germline V gene sequence: CDR1 KGHSH, CDR2 LQKENI.

This sequence joins TRBV25-1 and TRBJ1-2; 7 nucleotides line up with TRBD1. The junction had 7 bases not matched to a gene; V was cut back by 4 bases and J by 5 bases. This CDR3 has 14 residues. Germline CDR1 and CDR2: MGHDK and SYGVNS. This CDR3 reads CASSGGRGVYGYTF. The CDR3 DNA reads as TGTGCCAGCAGTGGGGGCAGGGGGGTTTATGGCTACACCTTC.

This rearrangement joins TRBV20-1 to TRBJ2-7, with 8 bases fitting TRBD2. The V and J ends lost 3 bases and 3 bases, in that order; junction bases with no gene match: 1. CDR3 length equals 12 residues. Germline V gives CDR1 DFQATT, CDR2 SNEGSKA (reference sequence). The CDR3 loop reads CSASGGGYEQYV. The CDR3 DNA reads as TGCAGTGCTAGCGGGGGGGGCTACGAGCAGTACGTC.

CDR3 in DNA: TGCAGCGTTGAAGATAGCGGGGGGCCTAACACCGGGGAGCTGTTTTTT. It is translated as CSVEDSGGPNTGELFF. This chain links TRBV29-1 with TRBJ2-2; 10 bases are a match to TRBD2. The junction had 3 bases not matched to a gene; V was cut back by 0 bases and J by 2 bases. Germline V gives CDR1 SQVTM, CDR2 ANQGSEA. The CDR3 has 16 residues.

This clonotype was seen at least ten times. V and J are TRBV7-8 and TRBJ1-2, with D possibly matching TRBD1 (5 bases). The ends were cut back, 3 bases at V and 7 bases at J, with 24 bases in the middle. The CDR3 contains 17 residues. Per germline, CDR1 SGHVS and CDR2 FQNEAQ. CDR3 residues: CASSFVSVPGPRSGYTF. The CDR3 DNA is TGTGCCAGCAGCTTCGTCTCGGTACCGGGACCCAGGAGTGGCTACACCTTC.

Many counts were recorded for this clonotype. The chain carries TRBV6-2 or TRBV6-3 and TRBJ1-2, with D unclear. Germline CDR1 reads MNHEY; CDR2 reads SVGEGT. This CDR3 region has 12 residues. V was pared by 8 bases and J by 3 bases, with 10 bases between. The CDR3 DNA follows: TGTGCCAGCCAAAGATCCCACTATGGCTACACCTTC. This translates into CASQRSHYGYTF.

A few counts support this clonotype. The chain has TRBV27 and TRBJ1-1; TRBD1 matches at 10 bases. Trimming cost V 3 bases and J 1 base; bases outside gene matches: 8. Per germline, CDR1 MNHEY and CDR2 SMNVEV (reference sequence). CDR3 length: 17 amino acids. The CDR3 region is CASSFSMGQGTNTEAFF. CDR3 sequence (DNA): TGTGCCAGCAGTTTCTCAATGGGACAGGGGACGAACACTGAAGCTTTCTTT.

This clonotype occurred a few times. The chain recombines TRBV7-3 with TRBJ1-2; D gene unclear. The CDR3 has 12 residues. V shed 1 base and J shed 7 bases, with 7 bases lying between them. CDR1 is SGHTA, CDR2 FQGTGA, per germline. The CDR3 here is CASSLSPSGYTF. The CDR3, as DNA: TGTGCCAGCAGCTTAAGTCCGTCTGGCTACACCTTC.

The chain recombines TRBV28 with TRBJ1-5, with TRBD1 matching over 8 bases. CDR3 length: 16 amino acids. V lost 4 bases and J lost 3; bases outside the gene matches: 8. Per the germline V gene, CDR1 is MDHEN and CDR2 is SYDVKM. The CDR3 here is CASSSTPGGVNQPQHF. The CDR3 DNA reads as TGTGCCAGCAGTTCCACCCCAGGGGGCGTCAATCAGCCCCAGCATTTT.

The chain combines TRBV28 with TRBJ2-1; unclear D gene. The V end lost 4 bases, the J end lost 2 bases, and 12 bases lay between the germline ends. CDR3 size: 15 residues. Looked up from germline, CDR1 is MDHEN and CDR2 is SYDVKM. The CDR3 spells CASSSTDGPYNEQFF. The CDR3 bases are TGTGCCAGCAGTTCCACCGACGGCCCCTACAATGAGCAGTTCTTC.

The table lists this clonotype with many counts. The chain is built from TRBV7-9 and TRBJ2-2; D is uncertain. The V end was cut by 5 bases, the J end by 4 bases, with 11 bases between. Germline V gene lookup returns CDR1 SEHNR and CDR2 FQNEAQ (reference sequence). CDR3 length: 14 amino acids. The CDR3 loop reads CASSHRVPTGELFF. In DNA, the CDR3 is TGTGCCAGCAGCCACCGGGTCCCCACCGGGGAGCTGTTTTTT.

The chain carries TRBV6-6 and TRBJ1-1, with D maybe TRBD1 (5 bases). The V gene's germline CDR1 is MNHNY and CDR2 SVGAGI (reference sequence). V was shortened by 0 bases and J by 1 base, with 9 bases between the two germline ends. The CDR3 totals 15 residues. The CDR3 DNA reads TGTGCCAGCAGTTACTCGGGGGTCCGGAACACTGAAGCTTTCTTT. Residues: CASSYSGVRNTEAFF.